This T cell receptor (beta chain) came from a study of blood T cell repertoires in COVID-19. Study overall: The United States, Italy and Spain supplied acute and convalescent COVID-19 samples.

Germline trimming cut 6 bases from V and 2 bases from J; bases unmatched to any gene: 7. The CDR3 covers 14 residues. Per the germline V gene, CDR1 is MNHEY and CDR2 is SVGEGT. In the original analysis: Amplification of reference gene primers was used by the study to estimate nucleated cell counts. The protocol was immunoSEQ multiplex PCR, while the TCRdb copy is restricted to in-frame clones and leaves out a portion. The V and J calls and the clone size are those of that table, but D and trimming were determined from the DNA. The sample consists of more than 60,000 clones, 75% to 90% of them appearing once.

The sample taken for sequencing was peripheral blood. This rearrangement joins TRBV6-2 or TRBV6-3 to TRBJ2-7, with 7 bases that match TRBD1. This sequence was found in an elderly man with COVID-19, enrolled during active disease. The CDR3 DNA is TGTGCCAGCAGCCCGGGACAGCGCCCCTACGAGCAGTACTTC. Translation gives CASSPGQRPYEQYF.